This T cell receptor (beta chain) was sequenced for a study of shared clonotypes between healthy human individuals. General study findings and limits: A reduction in generation probabilities was seen for non-shared clonotypes relative to those shared by all four donors.

Comment on this clone: Its specificity is not known.

Naive CD8 isolation took CD45RO-negative cells positively selected for CCR7 and excluded terminally differentiated effector memory CD45RA+ cells. Trimming took 4 bases from V and 5 from J; bases not matched to a gene: 13. Germline CDR1 reads SGHRS; CDR2 reads YFSETQ. The CDR3 covers 16 residues. Libraries were prepared by immunoSEQ multiplex PCR; TCRdb keeps only in-frame clonotypes and omits some of them. Among about 2 million clones, about 95% were seen once, and the ten largest hold around 1%. The sequence came from a man aged 18 to 35 in good health. Input material: naive CD8+ T cells sorted from blood. The genes are TRBV5-1 and TRBJ2-5, with TRBD2 matching 8 bases. The CDR3 is CASSPEWSGGGETQYF. The CDR3 DNA reads TGCGCCAGCAGCCCCGAATGGTCGGGCGGGGGGGAGACCCAGTACTTC. Full variable domain (missing parts from reference TRBV5-1 and TRBJ2-5): KAGVTQTPRYLIKTRGQQVTLSCSPISGHRSVSWYQQTPGQGLQFLFEYFSETQRNKGNFPGRFSGRQFSNSRSEMNVSTLELGDSALYLCASSPEWSGGGETQYFGPGTRLLVL.